These 7 T cell receptor beta chains were sequenced from one sample in a study of Graves' ophthalmopathy and Graves' hyperthyroidism (dated by TCRdb to 2016 to 2019). Data came from an Illumina HiSeq 2000. For repertoire sequencing, the TCR beta CDR3 regions were amplified from RNA transcripts. The first round was an RT-PCR using HTBI primers with the Qiagen OneStep RT-PCR kit, and this first round was followed by a second-round multiplex PCR, then size selection and purification. Starting from the raw public reads, TCRdb applied fastp trimming at Q25, assembled clones with MiXCR and retained in-frame beta chains. Each CDR3 protein gets just one entry, which takes the most common genes and DNA from the rows behind it. This sample holds approximately 480,000 distinct CDR3 sequences; 13% to 15% were observed only once. The top ten hold about 9.4% of the sample. Material: blood. The source is a woman aged 25 to 39 with Graves' ophthalmopathy. Donor details come from another sample of the same person, matched by shared clones.

CDR3 residues: CASSFKPLTSGLNTGELFF. CDR3 DNA: TGTGCCAGCAGCTTTAAACCCCTGACTAGCGGGTTGAACACCGGGGAGCTGTTTTTT. The V and J genes are TRBV11-2 and TRBJ2-2; 10 bases agree with TRBD2. Germline lookup yields CDR1 SGHAT and CDR2 FQNNGV. V was pared by 3 bases and J by 1 base, with 11 bases of the junction left unmatched. The CDR3 has 19 amino acids.

J is TRBJ1-1 and V is TRBV6-2 or TRBV6-3; 7 bases line up with TRBD1. There are 14 residues in the CDR3. The V and J ends lost 8 bases and 4 bases, in that order; junction bases with no gene match: 10. The germline gives CDR1 MNHEY, CDR2 SVGEGT. The CDR3, as DNA: TGTGCCAGCTCAGGGGGGGGCGTTGGCACTGAAGCTTTCTTT. This codes for CASSGGGVGTEAFF.

This clonotype was seen at least ten times. The rearrangement links TRBV11-2 to TRBJ1-1; D may be TRBD1 (6 bases). This CDR3 contains 18 residues. CDR1 and CDR2 (germline): SGHAT, FQNNGV. V lost 3 bases and J 3 bases, leaving 23 bases between the germline ends. CDR3 loop: CASSFTGDPYEGDTEAFF. The CDR3 region has the DNA TGTGCCAGCAGCTTCACGGGGGACCCATACGAGGGGGACACTGAAGCTTTCTTT.

This clonotype was found many times. The genes are TRBV19 and TRBJ2-4; D possibly matches TRBD1 or TRBD2 (7 bases each). The CDR3 is 16 amino acids. V lost 5 bases, J lost 1 base, and 15 bases lay in between. CDR1 and CDR2 (germline): LNHDA, SQIVND (reference sequence). The CDR3 loop reads CASSPREGAAKNIQYF. The DNA of the CDR3 is TGTGCCAGTAGTCCGAGGGAGGGGGCTGCCAAAAACATTCAGTACTTC.

This clonotype was seen many times. The chain is built from TRBV12-3 or TRBV12-4 and TRBJ2-2, with D perhaps given as TRBD1 or TRBD2 (5 bases each). Trimming cost V 5 bases and J 1 base, with 20 bases left between them. This CDR3 spans 18 amino acids. The CDR3 spells CASSTPNPGRMNTGELFF. Here the CDR3 DNA reads TGTGCCAGCAGTACCCCGAACCCGGGACGGATGAACACCGGGGAGCTGTTTTTT.

The chain joins TRBV27 to TRBJ2-7; D possibly corresponds to TRBD1 (5 bases). The CDR3 extends over 14 amino acids. CDR1 and CDR2 (germline): MNHEY, SMNVEV (reference sequence). Between the trimmed V and J ends, which lost 0 bases and 5 bases, there was a span of 11 bases. The CDR3 nucleotides are TGTGCCAGCAGTTTATCCAGGGTAAGCGACGAGCAGTACTTC. Translated, it gives CASSLSRVSDEQYF.

As regards this clonotype: The junction differs from germline at one of its ends, possibly a read error. The DNA for the CDR3 is TGTGCCAGCAGGAAGGCATCCAGCTCCTACAATGAGAAGTTCTTC. Amino acids: CASRKASSSYNEKFF. This chain joins TRBV2 and TRBJ2-1, with unresolved D. The CDR3 consists of 15 residues. The germline V gene encodes CDR1 SNHLY and CDR2 FYNNEI.